Listed below are T cell receptor beta chains from one sample, sequenced in a study of OX40 agonist ivuxolimab in advanced cancers. Produced via immunoSEQ multiplex PCR; TCRdb's table is partial and in-frame only. The profile covers some 60,000 clones, with roughly 89% appearing a single time and more than 13% taken by the ten largest. Sequences were derived from CD4+ or CD8+ T cells sorted from blood, sampled in a trial of the OX40 agonist ivuxolimab. These receptors were obtained from an adult with an advanced solid tumor such as melanoma, head and neck, liver or kidney cancer. CDR3s include the opening cysteine and the closing phenylalanine or tryptophan. A D gene is named only where the DNA matches it firmly. The size entry is marked missing in some rows and otherwise reads once, few, many or a size class.

. | TRBJ2-7 | TRBV5-4 | . | CASSKGLRPDEQYF | TGTGCCAGCAGCAAGGGACTTAGGCCAGACGAGCAGTACTTC
. | TRBJ2-5 | TRBV4-3 | . | CASSQSAWGETQYF | TGCGCCAGCAGCCAGTCGGCCTGGGGAGAGACCCAGTACTTC
once | TRBJ2-1 | TRBV18 | TRBD2 | CASSPPTSGLGGNEQFF | TGTGCCAGCTCACCACCGACTAGCGGGTTGGGAGGTAATGAGCAGTTCTTC
. | TRBJ1-6 | TRBV27 | TRBD1 | CASRPDRTNSPLHF | TGTGCCAGCAGACCGGACAGGACTAATTCACCCCTCCACTTT
. | TRBJ2-7 | TRBV6-1 | TRBD2 | CASSRAGGSYEQYF | TGTGCCAGCAGTCGGGCGGGGGGCTCCTACGAGCAGTACTTC
once | TRBJ1-3 | TRBV6-6 | TRBD1 | CASRTPQGVYGNTIYF | TGTGCCAGCAGGACACCCCAGGGGGTCTACGGAAACACCATATATTTT
. | TRBJ1-5 | TRBV5-4 | TRBD1 | CASSLGQGSNQPQHF | TGTGCCAGCAGCTTAGGACAGGGTAGCAATCAGCCCCAGCATTTT
. | TRBJ1-5 | TRBV21-1 | . | CASSKGQPNQPQHF | TGTGCCAGCAGCAAAGGACAGCCAAATCAGCCCCAGCATTTT
. | TRBJ1-3 | TRBV6-1 | . | CASSERGHPSSGNTIYF | TGTGCCAGCAGTGAGAGAGGACACCCAAGCTCTGGAAACACCATATATTTT
. | TRBJ2-5 | TRBV11-2 | . | CASSFRETQYF | TGTGCCAGCAGCTTCCGGGAGACCCAGTACTTC
. | TRBJ2-7 | TRBV4-3 | TRBD2 | CASSQASGSYEQYF | TGCGCCAGCAGCCAAGCTAGCGGGAGCTACGAGCAGTACTTC
. | TRBJ2-3 | TRBV7-3 | . | CASSFQAGGTQYF | TGTGCCAGCAGCTTTCAAGCGGGCGGTACGCAGTATTTT
. | TRBJ2-5 | TRBV4-3 | TRBD2 | CASSQRLAGTETQYF | TGCGCCAGCAGCCAACGACTAGCGGGAACAGAGACCCAGTACTTC
. | TRBJ1-1 | TRBV2 | . | CASSEQLGGFF | TGTGCCAGCAGTGAACAGCTGGGGGGGTTCTTT
once | TRBJ2-1 | TRBV5-6 | . | CASSLPLGGTIVEQFF | TGTGCCAGCAGCTTGCCTCTCGGCGGAACGATCGTTGAGCAGTTCTTC
once | TRBJ2-5 | TRBV28 | . | CASSLPAIETQYF | TGTGCCAGCAGTTTACCGGCGATAGAGACCCAGTACTTC
. | TRBJ2-1 | TRBV7-2 | TRBD2 | CASSLLLAGGANEQFF | TGTGCCAGCAGCCTTCTACTAGCGGGAGGGGCGAATGAGCAGTTCTTC
. | TRBJ2-5 | TRBV5-4 | . | CASSREGPSGPGAETQYF | TGTGCCAGCAGCCGGGAAGGGCCTAGCGGACCGGGGGCAGAGACCCAGTACTTC
. | TRBJ2-7 | TRBV6-1 | TRBD2 | CASSGYSGSSYEQYF | TGTGCCAGCAGTGGGTACAGCGGGAGCTCCTACGAGCAGTACTTC
. | TRBJ1-4 | TRBV5-1 | TRBD1 | CASSLGGGDEKLFF | TGCGCCAGCAGCTTGGGAGGGGGCGATGAAAAACTGTTTTTT
once | TRBJ2-1 | TRBV7-9 | TRBD2 | CASSRGLAGLNEQFF | TGTGCCAGCAGCCGGGGACTAGCGGGCCTCAATGAGCAGTTCTTC
. | TRBJ1-4 | TRBV5-4 | . | CASRAGSTHEKLFF | TGTGCCAGCAGGGCCGGGTCCACTCATGAAAAACTGTTTTTT
. | TRBJ2-3 | TRBV7-2 | . | CASSFVRGDTQYF | TGTGCCAGCAGCTTCGTTCGGGGGGATACGCAGTATTTT
. | TRBJ1-1 | TRBV23-1 | TRBD1 | CASSQGTGNPLENTEAFF | TGCGCCAGCAGTCAAGGGACAGGGAACCCACTTGAGAACACTGAAGCTTTCTTT
. | TRBJ1-2 | TRBV7-2 | . | CASIGDNDYGYTF | TGTGCCAGCATCGGGGACAACGACTATGGCTACACCTTC
once | TRBJ1-1 | TRBV28 | . | CASSGPPNTEAFF | TGTGCCAGCAGCGGGCCGCCTAACACTGAAGCTTTCTTT
once | TRBJ2-5 | TRBV4-3 | TRBD2 | CASSQAPGTNKETQYF | TGCGCCAGCAGCCAAGCCCCCGGGACTAACAAAGAGACCCAGTACTTC
. | TRBJ2-5 | TRBV19 | . | CASSIGAETQYF | TGTGCCAGTAGTATAGGGGCGGAGACCCAGTACTTC